This is a list of T cell receptor beta chains from one sample in a study of T cell responses to AZD1222 COVID-19 vaccine. The repertoire was sequenced with immunoSEQ multiplex PCR; TCRdb's copy has only in-frame clones and lacks some. The sample has about 120,000 clones, about 90% seen once; the top ten hold 14%. Source: peripheral blood, taken on day 0 of AZD1222 vaccination. These receptor sequences come from an adult in good health. Each CDR3 is given with its conserved first and last residue. The D gene is left open where the match is weak. Rows may omit the clone size; those that give it use once, few, many or a size class.

d_call	v_call	j_call	clone_size	cdr3_aa	cdr3_nt
NA	TRBV6-1	TRBJ2-2	NA	CASSEGYGNGELFF	TGTGCCAGCAGTGAAGGGTACGGGAACGGGGAGCTGTTTTTT
NA	TRBV7-9	TRBJ1-1	NA	CASSPGAVNTEAFF	TGTGCCAGCAGCCCTGGGGCGGTGAACACTGAAGCTTTCTTT
NA	TRBV7-9	TRBJ1-4	NA	CASSFPGGNEKLFF	TGTGCCAGCAGCTTTCCAGGAGGGAATGAAAAACTGTTTTTT
NA	TRBV21-1	TRBJ1-2	NA	CASSKRRGNGYTF	TGTGCCAGCAGCAAACGTCGGGGGAATGGCTACACCTTC
NA	TRBV28	TRBJ2-3	NA	CASSSTLGTQYF	TGTGCCAGCAGTTCGACCCTGGGTACGCAGTATTTT
NA	TRBV4-3	TRBJ1-1	NA	CASSQLGSSVGSEAFF	TGCGCCAGCAGCCAACTCGGCAGCAGTGTAGGGTCCGAAGCTTTCTTT
TRBD1	TRBV7-9	TRBJ1-2	NA	CASSLLTNRGGYGYTF	TGTGCCAGCAGCTTACTAACAAACAGGGGTGGCTATGGCTACACCTTC
NA	TRBV7-2	TRBJ1-1	NA	CASSLQTGMNTEAFF	TGTGCCAGCAGCTTACAGACAGGTATGAACACTGAAGCTTTCTTT
TRBD1	TRBV9	TRBJ1-1	NA	CASSAGTGEAFF	TGTGCCAGCAGCGCGGGGACAGGTGAAGCTTTCTTT
NA	TRBV7-2	TRBJ2-3	NA	CASSLVPYAITITDTQYF	TGTGCCAGCAGCTTAGTCCCTTACGCGATAACAATCACAGATACGCAGTATTTT
NA	TRBV6-5	TRBJ2-5	NA	CASSYAGFGETQYF	TGTGCCAGCAGTTACGCAGGGTTTGGCGAGACCCAGTACTTC
NA	TRBV7-9	TRBJ1-4	NA	CASSLPATNEKLFF	TGTGCCAGCAGCTTACCGGCAACTAATGAAAAACTGTTTTTT
NA	TRBV15	TRBJ1-4	NA	CATSEMATNEKLFF	TGTGCCACCAGCGAGATGGCAACTAATGAAAAACTGTTTTTT
NA	TRBV5-1	TRBJ1-1	NA	CASSFGTREAFF	TGCGCCAGCAGCTTTGGGACACGCGAAGCTTTCTTT
NA	TRBV6-4	TRBJ2-3	once	CASSEGAGTDTQYF	TGTGCCAGCAGTGAGGGAGCAGGCACAGATACGCAGTATTTT
TRBD2	TRBV4-1	TRBJ2-7	once	CASRAGGEQYF	TGCGCCAGCAGGGCGGGGGGCGAGCAGTACTTC
TRBD2	TRBV28	TRBJ2-1	NA	CASSLLLRGTSGQGYNEQFF	TGTGCCAGCAGTTTATTATTACGGGGCACTAGCGGCCAGGGGTACAATGAGCAGTTCTTC
NA	TRBV4-3	TRBJ2-3	NA	CASSPERTPDTQYF	TGCGCCAGCAGCCCCGAACGGACCCCAGATACGCAGTATTTT
NA	TRBV4-3	TRBJ1-5	NA	CASSQGAHQPQHF	TGCGCCAGCAGCCAGGGTGCGCATCAGCCCCAGCATTTT
NA	TRBV27	TRBJ2-3	NA	CASSLVPDTQYF	TGTGCCAGCAGTTTGGTCCCAGATACGCAGTATTTT
NA	TRBV4-3	TRBJ2-2	NA	CASRSTNTGELFF	TGCGCCAGCAGGTCGACGAACACCGGGGAGCTGTTTTTT
NA	TRBV18	TRBJ1-5	NA	CASSWTYRDSGNQPQHF	TGTGCCAGCTCCTGGACTTACAGGGATTCGGGCAATCAGCCCCAGCATTTT
NA	TRBV24-1	TRBJ2-1	NA	CATSDGLSSYNEQFF	TGTGCCACCAGTGATGGGCTGAGCTCCTACAATGAGCAGTTCTTC
TRBD2	TRBV6-5	TRBJ2-1	NA	CASSYGTSGVNNEQFF	TGTGCCAGCAGTTACGGGACTAGCGGGGTTAACAATGAGCAGTTCTTC
TRBD1	TRBV5-6	TRBJ2-2	NA	CASSSTGASNTGELFF	TGTGCCAGCAGTTCGACAGGGGCCTCGAACACCGGGGAGCTGTTTTTT
NA	TRBV12-5	TRBJ1-1	NA	CASGLAIRAPSTEAFF	TGTGCTAGTGGTTTGGCTATCCGGGCCCCGTCCACTGAAGCTTTCTTT
NA	TRBV7-2	TRBJ2-7	NA	CASSLGQQLYEQYF	TGTGCCAGCAGCTTAGGACAGCAGCTATACGAGCAGTACTTC
TRBD1	TRBV7-9	TRBJ1-3	NA	CASSQSPGQGAYPGNTIYF	TGTGCCAGCAGCCAAAGCCCGGGACAGGGGGCCTACCCTGGAAACACCATATATTTT
TRBD1	TRBV19	TRBJ2-1	few	CASSRDRVGNEQFF	TGTGCCAGTAGTCGGGACAGGGTGGGCAATGAGCAGTTCTTC
NA	TRBV4-1	TRBJ1-4	few	CASSQDYWSATNEKLFF	TGCGCCAGCAGCCAAGATTATTGGAGTGCAACTAATGAAAAACTGTTTTTT
NA	TRBV10-1	TRBJ2-7	NA	CASSEWDKGEQYF	TGCGCCAGCAGTGAGTGGGACAAGGGCGAGCAGTACTTC
NA	TRBV12-3/TRBV12-4	TRBJ2-7	NA	CASSLDSSHEQYF	TGTGCCAGCAGTTTAGACAGCTCTCACGAGCAGTACTTC
TRBD2	TRBV14	TRBJ2-4	NA	CASSLSGGLAKNIQYF	TGTGCCAGCAGTCTTAGCGGGGGGCTAGCCAAAAACATTCAGTACTTC
TRBD1	TRBV10-1	TRBJ2-7	NA	CASSRDRAYEQYF	TGCGCCAGCAGCCGGGACAGGGCCTACGAGCAGTACTTC
NA	TRBV6-2/TRBV6-3	TRBJ1-5	NA	CASSPGQYQPQHF	TGTGCCAGCAGCCCAGGACAGTATCAGCCCCAGCATTTT
NA	TRBV28	TRBJ1-2	NA	CASSLWGDYGYTF	TGTGCCAGCAGTTTATGGGGTGACTATGGCTACACCTTC
NA	TRBV18	TRBJ1-2	NA	CASSAGGGYTF	TGTGCCAGCTCAGCAGGAGGTGGCTACACCTTC
TRBD1	TRBV5-5	TRBJ1-5	NA	CASSLDRGGNQPQHF	TGTGCCAGCAGCTTGGACAGGGGGGGAAATCAGCCCCAGCATTTT
TRBD1	TRBV24-1	TRBJ1-2	few	CATSLRTGAGYTF	TGTGCCACCAGCTTGAGGACAGGGGCTGGCTACACCTTC
NA	TRBV5-1	TRBJ1-6	NA	CASSRDGQNSPLHF	TGCGCCAGCAGCCGGGACGGCCAAAATTCACCCCTCCACTTT
NA	TRBV28	TRBJ1-5	NA	CASEYSNQPQHF	TGTGCCAGCGAGTATAGCAATCAGCCCCAGCATTTT
TRBD1	TRBV7-9	TRBJ2-2	NA	CASSLRGPGELFF	TGTGCCAGCAGCTTAAGGGGGCCCGGGGAGCTGTTTTTT
NA	TRBV30	TRBJ2-1	NA	CAWSSGGVYNEQFF	TGTGCCTGGAGTTCGGGCGGAGTCTACAATGAGCAGTTCTTC
NA	TRBV2	TRBJ1-1	NA	CASSRGPNTEAFF	TGTGCCAGCAGCAGGGGTCCGAACACTGAAGCTTTCTTT
NA	TRBV10-3	TRBJ1-1	NA	CATQGKNTEAFF	TGTGCCACACAGGGAAAGAACACTGAAGCTTTCTTT
NA	TRBV28	TRBJ1-6	few	CASSSAGGENSPLHF	TGTGCCAGCAGTTCAGCCGGCGGAGAGAATTCACCCCTCCACTTT
NA	TRBV28	TRBJ2-7	NA	CASTEGGEPYEQYF	TGTGCCAGCACCGAGGGGGGAGAACCCTACGAGCAGTACTTC
NA	TRBV4-1	TRBJ2-3	once	CASSQGSATGDTQYF	TGCGCCAGCAGCCAAGGATCGGCGACGGGGGATACGCAGTATTTT
NA	TRBV7-2	TRBJ2-5	NA	CASSLYGGAKETQYF	TGTGCCAGCAGCTTATATGGGGGGGCCAAAGAGACCCAGTACTTC
NA	TRBV29-1	TRBJ2-3	NA	CSVALDTQYF	TGCAGCGTTGCGTTGGATACGCAGTATTTT
NA	TRBV5-6	TRBJ1-2	NA	CASSLGRALYTF	TGTGCCAGCAGCTTGGGCAGGGCTCTGTACACCTTC
TRBD1	TRBV6-2/TRBV6-3	TRBJ2-5	once	CASSSQGEETQYF	TGTGCCAGCAGTTCACAGGGGGAAGAGACCCAGTACTTC
TRBD2	TRBV5-4	TRBJ2-7	NA	CASSLGLAGVEQYF	TGTGCCAGCAGCCTCGGACTAGCGGGAGTAGAGCAGTACTTC
TRBD1	TRBV11-2	TRBJ1-2	NA	CASSLEDRNYGYTF	TGTGCCAGCAGCTTAGAGGACAGGAACTATGGCTACACCTTC
TRBD1	TRBV7-2	TRBJ2-2	NA	CASSTGVTGELFF	TGTGCCAGCAGCACAGGGGTAACCGGGGAGCTGTTTTTT
TRBD1	TRBV6-5	TRBJ1-2	NA	CASSRGDREGGYTF	TGTGCCAGCAGCCGCGGGGACAGGGAAGGTGGCTACACCTTC
NA	TRBV5-1	TRBJ1-4	NA	CASSPPTGATNEKLFF	TGCGCCAGCAGCCCACCGACCGGAGCAACTAATGAAAAACTGTTTTTT